A selection of T cell receptor beta chains follows, all from one sample in a study of T cell responses to AZD1222 COVID-19 vaccine. Assay: immunoSEQ multiplex PCR; the TCRdb copy retains only in-frame clones and omits some. This sample has 130,000 or so clones, with roughly 94% found just once. The source was peripheral blood, collected on day 0 of AZD1222 vaccination. Every receptor here comes from an adult in good health. Each CDR3 is given with its conserved first and last residue. The D gene is left open where the match is weak. Only part of the rows carry a size: once, few, many, or a class if the clone is expanded.

d_call j_call v_call clone_size cdr3_nt cdr3_aa
TRBD1 TRBJ1-2 TRBV25-1 - TGTGCCAGCAGTGAGGGACAGATTCCTTGTGGCTACACCTTC CASSEGQIPCGYTF
- TRBJ1-2 TRBV6-1 - TGTGCCAGCAGTGAGGCAGCCCTTTATGGCTACACCTTC CASSEAALYGYTF
- TRBJ2-7 TRBV6-2/TRBV6-3 - TGTGCCAGCAGTGTGAGGGGGGCTTACGAGCAGTACTTC CASSVRGAYEQYF
- TRBJ2-5 TRBV7-2 - TGTGCCAGCAGCCCTTTCTCGGACCAAGAGACCCAGTACTTC CASSPFSDQETQYF
TRBD2 TRBJ2-3 TRBV11-3 - TGTGCCAGCAGCTTGGGACTAGGAGGCACAGATACGCAGTATTTT CASSLGLGGTDTQYF
- TRBJ1-4 TRBV5-1 - TGCGCCAGCAGCTTGACCGCAAATGAAAAACTGTTTTTT CASSLTANEKLFF
- TRBJ2-5 TRBV4-1 - TGCGCCCCCAGCCCCCGGGACTCCACGTACCAAGAGACCCAGTACTTC CAPSPRDSTYQETQYF
- TRBJ1-2 TRBV29-1 - TGCAGCGTTTACAGCGCTAACTATGGCTACACCTTC CSVYSANYGYTF
- TRBJ1-1 TRBV7-2 - TGTGCCAGCAGCATACAGGATAACACTGAAGCTTTCTTT CASSIQDNTEAFF
TRBD1 TRBJ1-2 TRBV19 once TGTGCCAGTAGGAGGACAGGTGTCGCTAACTATGGCTACACCTTC CASRRTGVANYGYTF
- TRBJ2-7 TRBV3-1/TRBV3-2 few TGTGCCAGCAGCCAAGGGACTATTAACTACGAGCAGTACTTC CASSQGTINYEQYF
- TRBJ1-2 TRBV4-3 - TGCGCCAGCAGCCAAGATTTGGGGGCTTACTATGGCTACACCTTC CASSQDLGAYYGYTF
- TRBJ1-2 TRBV10-2 - TGCGCCAGCAGCAAACAGGGATCCTATGGCTACACCTTC CASSKQGSYGYTF
TRBD1 TRBJ1-1 TRBV7-8 - TGTGCCAGCAGCCGTACTACAGGGGGCGGTTTTGAAGCTTTCTTT CASSRTTGGGFEAFF
- TRBJ2-1 TRBV7-8 - TGTGCCAGCAACCGGGACTTTAACAATGAGCAGTTCTTC CASNRDFNNEQFF
TRBD2 TRBJ2-5 TRBV19 - TGTGCCAGTAGTACCCCGAGCGGCGGGAGAGAGACCCAGTACTTC CASSTPSGGRETQYF
TRBD1 TRBJ2-7 TRBV6-5 few TGTGCCACCGGGACAGTGGTCTACGAGCAGTACTTC CATGTVVYEQYF